Following are 22 T cell receptor beta chains from one sample sequenced in a study of blood T cell repertoires in COVID-19. TCRdb's table, derived via immunoSEQ multiplex PCR, lists solely in-frame clones and lacks some. This table has about 260,000 clones, 83% appearing once. Sequencing was done on a sample of peripheral blood. The source is a woman aged 45-65 years who had recovered from COVID-19.

The chain joins TRBV12-3 or TRBV12-4 to TRBJ2-2, with D tentatively TRBD1 (6 bases). This CDR3 has 13 residues. Trimming took off 6 bases at V and 10 bases at J, with 15 bases between the two ends. The CDR3 DNA sequence: TGTGCCAGCAGAAACAGAGGGGGACAGGAGCTGTTTTTT. Translating it yields CASRNRGGQELFF.

With regard to this clone: Different DNA sequences within this sample yield the same CDR3. The chain uses TRBV28 and TRBJ2-1; TRBD2 aligns across 9 bases. V trimming: 3 bases; J trimming: 1 base; junction bases outside the gene matches: 4. The CDR3 runs to 16 residues. Germline assignment: CDR1 MDHEN and CDR2 SYDVKM. The CDR3 nucleotides are TGTGCCAGCAGTTTGGTGACTAGCGGATCCTACAATGAGCAGTTCTTC. Its protein is CASSLVTSGSYNEQFF.

J is TRBJ2-2 and V is TRBV18; 9 bases line up with TRBD1. Germline assignment: CDR1 KGHSH and CDR2 LQKENI. The V segment lost 8 bases and the J segment 3 bases; nucleotides outside the gene matches: 7. This CDR3 region has 15 residues. This CDR3 reads CASATDRGYTGELFF. The CDR3, as DNA: TGTGCCAGCGCGACGGACAGGGGATACACCGGGGAGCTGTTTTTT.

This rearrangement joins TRBV3-1 (or the pseudogene TRBV3-2) to TRBJ1-5; 8 bases fit TRBD1. Germline CDR1 and CDR2: LGHDT and YNNKEL (reference sequence). Losses at the gene ends were 0 bases for V and 7 bases for J; bases not matched to a gene: 8. The CDR3 runs to 16 residues. CDR3 DNA sequence: TGTGCCAGCAGCCAAGATCCAGGACAGGGATACCAGCCCCAGCATTTT. This translates into CASSQDPGQGYQPQHF.

This clone was seen only a few times. V gene TRBV9 combines with J gene TRBJ2-7; 9 bases agree with TRBD2. After removal of 0 bases from V and 3 bases from J, the junction contained 1 base not matched to a gene. The CDR3 is made up of 14 amino acids. CDR1 SGDLS and CDR2 YYNGEE come from the germline V gene. For the CDR3, the DNA is TGTGCCAGCAGCGTAGCTAGCGGGAACTACGAGCAGTACTTC. The encoded protein is CASSVASGNYEQYF.

This rearrangement joins TRBV6-2 or TRBV6-3 to TRBJ1-1, with a weak D call TRBD1 (5 bases). Germline CDR1 reads MNHEY; CDR2 reads SVGEGT. This CDR3 contains 16 residues. V was pared by 5 bases and J by 6 bases, with 22 bases between. CDR3 residues: CASSTQGWEAGAEAFF. CDR3 in DNA: TGTGCCAGCAGTACCCAAGGCTGGGAGGCGGGGGCTGAAGCTTTCTTT.

The V gene is TRBV12-3 or TRBV12-4, the J gene TRBJ2-7; 7 nucleotides agree with TRBD2. This CDR3 is 11 amino acids long. Trimming cost V 8 bases and J 4 bases; bases outside gene matches: 2. The CDR3 is CASRRGYEQYF. The CDR3 nucleotides are TGTGCCAGCCGGCGGGGGTACGAGCAGTACTTC.

This chain links TRBV5-6 with TRBJ2-3; possible D gene TRBD1, 5 bases. Germline CDR1 reads SGHDT; CDR2 reads YYEEEE. The V end lost 5 bases, the J end lost 3 bases, and 10 bases lay between the germline ends. This CDR3 has 13 residues. CDR3 DNA: TGTGCCAGCAGTAAGGGGTTGACAGATACGCAGTATTTT. This encodes CASSKGLTDTQYF.

J is TRBJ2-3 and V is TRBV7-3; 7 positions match TRBD2. The CDR3 extends over 17 amino acids. The V segment lost 1 base and the J segment 3 bases; nucleotides outside the gene matches: 10. CDR1 SGHTA and CDR2 FQGTGA come from the germline V gene. CDR3 sequence reads: CASSLSLAAQLTDTQYF. The CDR3 DNA sequence: TGTGCCAGCAGCTTAAGTCTAGCGGCCCAGTTAACAGATACGCAGTATTTT.

This clone was detected a few times. The chain has TRBV6-2 or TRBV6-3 and TRBJ1-5, with D uncertain. Trimming removed 2 bases at V and 5 bases at J, with 4 bases between. The CDR3 is made up of 12 amino acids. Germline assignment: CDR1 MNHEY and CDR2 SVGEGT. This chain's CDR3 is CASSYPYQPQHF. Here the CDR3 DNA reads TGTGCCAGCAGTTACCCGTATCAGCCCCAGCATTTT.

The rearrangement links TRBV19 to TRBJ1-2; 11 nucleotides align to TRBD1. Looked up from germline, CDR1 is LNHDA and CDR2 is SQIVND (reference sequence). The trim removed 5 bases at V and 2 bases at J, leaving 4 bases unmatched. This CDR3 region has 15 residues. CDR3 nucleotide sequence: TGTGCCAGTAGTTCTTGGACAGGGGGCAACTATGGCTACACCTTC. Protein product: CASSSWTGGNYGYTF.

This chain uses TRBV10-2 with TRBJ2-1, with TRBD2 matching 8 bases. Germline CDR1 and CDR2: WSHSY and SAAADI. V trimming: 6 bases; J trimming: 4 bases; junction bases outside the gene matches: 8. This CDR3 spans 15 amino acids. CDR3 region: CASRPSGSVYNEQFF. Here the CDR3 DNA reads TGCGCCAGCAGACCGAGCGGGAGCGTATACAATGAGCAGTTCTTC.

The J gene is TRBJ2-7, the V gene TRBV15; D gene unclear. Germline CDR1 and CDR2: LNHNV and YYDKDF (reference sequence). The CDR3 totals 18 residues. V gave up 0 bases and J gave up 4 bases, with 22 bases separating them. The DNA of the CDR3 is TGTGCCACCAGCAGAGATCCCCCCCTGGTGACTTCCCCGTACGAGCAGTACTTC. It codes for CATSRDPPLVTSPYEQYF. Full variable domain (missing parts from reference TRBV15 and TRBJ2-7): DAMVIQNPRYQVTQFGKPVTLSCSQTLNHNVMYWYQQKSSQAPKLLFHYYDKDFNNEADTPDNFQSRRPNTSFCFLDIRSPGLGDTAMYLCATSRDPPLVTSPYEQYFGPGTRLTVT.

This clone was counted only a few times. This chain joins TRBV19 and TRBJ2-3; TRBD2 agrees at 10 bases. The germline V gene has CDR1 LNHDA and CDR2 SQIVND (reference sequence). Germline trimming cut 0 bases from V and 4 bases from J; bases unmatched to any gene: 16. The CDR3 has 20 amino acids. The CDR3 nucleotides read TGTGCCAGTAGTATAGATCTTAGCGGGGGGCGGCTTGGGTCAGCAGATACGCAGTATTTT. It encodes CASSIDLSGGRLGSADTQYF.

J is TRBJ1-5 and V is TRBV28; no firm D call. The CDR3 loop spans 14 amino acids. V was cut by 4 bases and J by 3 bases, with 10 bases left in between. CDR1 and CDR2 from the germline V gene are MDHEN and SYDVKM. CDR3 sequence: CASSSQYFNQPQHF. As DNA, the CDR3 is TGTGCCAGCAGTTCGCAGTATTTCAATCAGCCCCAGCATTTT.

The table lists this clone with a count of one. The chain is built from TRBV27 and TRBJ1-5; 9 bases match TRBD1. There are 13 residues in the CDR3. CDR1 is MNHEY and CDR2 is SMNVEV in the germline V gene (reference sequence). V lost 10 bases to trimming and J lost 9 bases; unmatched junction nucleotides: 10. CDR3: CATGQGAFRPQHF. In DNA, the CDR3 is TGTGCCACGGGACAGGGCGCATTCCGGCCCCAGCATTTT.

The rearrangement joins TRBV19 to TRBJ2-3, with 11 bases that match TRBD2. This CDR3 spans 15 amino acids. V shed 7 bases and J 5 bases; nucleotides not matched to a gene: 8. Germline CDR1 and CDR2: LNHDA and SQIVND (reference sequence). The chain's CDR3 is CASTTSGGVGDTQYF. The CDR3 DNA follows: TGTGCCAGTACAACTAGCGGGGGAGTAGGAGATACGCAGTATTTT.

The V gene is TRBV19, the J gene TRBJ2-7; the match to TRBD1 covers 10 bases. There are 14 residues in the CDR3. Germline CDR1 and CDR2: LNHDA and SQIVND (reference sequence). J lost 4 bases, V lost 9 bases, and 9 bases had no gene match. The CDR3 spells CASTSDRGSYEQYF. The CDR3, as DNA: TGTGCCAGCACCTCGGACAGGGGGTCGTACGAGCAGTACTTC. The complete variable domain, with remaining parts taken from reference TRBV19 and TRBJ2-7, reads DGGITQSPKYLFRKEGQNVTLSCEQNLNHDAMYWYRQDPGQGLRLIYYSQIVNDFQKGDIAEGYSVSREKKESFPLTVTSAQKNPTAFYLCASTSDRGSYEQYFGPGTRLTVT.

This chain uses TRBV30 with TRBJ2-7, with 10 bases identical to TRBD1. V dropped 2 bases and J dropped 3; count of bases not matched to a gene: 7. Germline-derived CDR1 and CDR2 are GTSNPN and SVGIG (reference sequence). The CDR3 length is 15 residues. The CDR3: CAWSFPGQGIYEQYF. Here the CDR3 DNA reads TGTGCCTGGAGTTTTCCGGGACAGGGGATCTACGAGCAGTACTTC. Filled out from reference TRBV30 and TRBJ2-7, the complete variable domain reads SQTIHQWPATLVQPVGSPLSLECTVEGTSNPNLYWYRQAAGRGLQLLFYSVGIGQISSEVPQNLSASRPQDRQFILSSKKLLLSDSGFYLCAWSFPGQGIYEQYFGPGTRLTVT.

This rearrangement joins TRBV7-8 to TRBJ2-5; D is perhaps TRBD1 (5 bases). Germline CDR1 and CDR2: SGHVS and FQNEAQ. V was shortened by 5 bases and J by 2 bases, with 9 bases between the two germline ends. This CDR3 comprises 13 residues. CDR3 amino acids: CASSLDRQETQYF. In DNA, the CDR3 is TGTGCCAGCAGCCTCGACAGACAAGAGACCCAGTACTTC.

Written as DNA, the CDR3 is TGTGCCAGCAGTCCTAGTCGCCGATCTGGGGCCAACGTCCTGACTTTC. It translates to CASSPSRRSGANVLTF. This chain connects TRBV27 to TRBJ2-6; D unclear. V was shortened by 5 bases and J by 1 base, with 12 bases between the two germline ends. Germline V gene sequence: CDR1 MNHEY, CDR2 SMNVEV (reference sequence). There are 16 residues in the CDR3. The full variable domain, with the rest looked up from reference TRBV27 and TRBJ2-6, is EAQVTQNPRYLITVTGKKLTVTCSQNMNHEYMSWYRQDPGLGLRQIYYSMNVEVTDKGDVPEGYKVSRKEKRNFPLILESPSPNQTSLYFCASSPSRRSGANVLTFGAGSRLTVL.

The genes are TRBV5-1 and TRBJ2-4, with 9 bases fitting TRBD2. The CDR3 runs to 14 residues. Germline V gene data show CDR1 as SGHRS and CDR2 as YFSETQ. With 4 bases clipped from V and 9 bases from J, the junction kept 8 bases outside the gene matches. Here the CDR3 reads CASSPVAGEGIQYF. As DNA, the CDR3 is TGCGCCAGCAGCCCTGTAGCGGGAGAAGGCATTCAGTACTTC.